This T cell receptor beta chain was sequenced during a study of beta chain features in type 1 diabetes. Study-level results: Healthy donors had naive, central memory and Treg TCRB repertoires that appeared less similar than those seen among patients. PCR might pick shorter templates more often, in the same way for patients and controls.

CDR1 SQVTM and CDR2 ANQGSEA come from the germline V gene. This CDR3 has 14 amino acids. V was shortened by 6 bases and J by 2 bases, with 15 bases between the two germline ends. Expressed TCRB transcripts got sequenced, as all isolated RNA was reverse transcribed. Sequencing used immunoSEQ multiplex PCR; TCRdb keeps in-frame clones, though not all of them. The repertoire consists of some 410,000 clones, with approximately 15% occurring once and the leading ten covering around 0.035%. This clone appeared a few times. Its antigen is not identified. Each sorted fraction was over 95% pure. Sequences were obtained from naive CD4+ T cells from blood. The source is a man younger than 45 in good health. This sequence joins TRBV29-1 and TRBJ2-3; perhaps TRBD1 as D (5 bases). CDR3 loop: CSVVDLGDTDTQYF. Here the CDR3 DNA reads TGCAGCGTCGTAGATTTAGGGGACACAGATACGCAGTATTTT.